This T cell receptor (beta chain) was sequenced in a study of blood T cells in healthy people across ages. Study observations and caveats: When set beside aged donors, long-lived donors presented more naive CD4+ cells and higher diversity. Strongly correlated with naive T cell percentage was TCR beta diversity.

Each sample had at least 7 million PBMCs isolated. Worth noting for this clonotype: The antigen is unknown. The germline gene is not matched at one end of the junction; a read error may be the cause.

The second PCR ran roughly 6 to 11 cycles with a sample-barcoded 5' primer and J-beta primers. A 12-random-nucleotide template-switch adaptor tagged each cDNA molecule. MiXCR, run by TCRdb on the 5' RACE reads, gives a single entry per CDR3 protein. The sample records roughly 1,500,000 distinct CDR3 sequences, approximately 32% being singletons. Germline V CDR1 and CDR2: ENHRY, SYGVKD. This CDR3 comprises 16 residues. The sequencing sample was made of blood. The receptor comes from a woman between 25 and 40 years old in good health. This chain links TRBV10-3 with TRBJ2-1; D might be TRBD2 (7 bases). CDR3: CVISELTGTTVSEQFF. The CDR3 DNA follows: TGTGTCATCAGTGAATTAACAGGGACTACCGTCAGTGAGCAGTTCTTC.